The 8 T cell receptor beta chains reported below all come from one sample, sequenced in a study of blood T cell repertoires in COVID-19. Method: immunoSEQ multiplex PCR; TCRdb's copy keeps in-frame clones and lacks some. This sample yields some 380,000 clones, of which 87% are seen a single time; 1% to 1.5% belongs to the top ten. The material sequenced was PBMCs or T cells enriched from blood (not recorded which). Every receptor here comes from a man between 25 and 39 years old who had recovered from COVID-19.

This chain joins TRBV11-3 and TRBJ2-2; 8 bases are a match to TRBD2. The CDR3 sequence is 15 residues long. Germline loops: CDR1 SGHNT, CDR2 YENEEA. V dropped 4 bases and J dropped 5; count of bases not matched to a gene: 6. The CDR3 sequence is CASSSSGGQTGELFF. The CDR3, as DNA: TGTGCCAGCAGCTCGAGCGGGGGTCAAACCGGGGAGCTGTTTTTT.

This clone was counted once. Written as DNA, the CDR3 is TGCGCCAGCAGCCAAGATCTTGCATCACAAGAGCAGTACTTC. Its translation is CASSQDLASQEQYF. This chain joins TRBV4-1 and TRBJ2-7; D is unclear. The CDR3 has 14 residues. Germline lookup yields CDR1 MGHRA and CDR2 YSYEKL. Trimming cost V 0 bases and J 7 bases, with 13 bases left between them.

The chain is built from TRBV19 and TRBJ1-5, with a weak D call TRBD1 (5 bases). The CDR3 spans 15 residues. Germline loops: CDR1 LNHDA, CDR2 SQIVND (reference sequence). V was clipped by 2 bases and J by 6 bases, with 14 bases between them. In DNA form, the CDR3 reads TGTGCCAGTAGTATAATTCGGCAGGGAAGTCAGCCCCAGCATTTT. This gives the protein CASSIIRQGSQPQHF.

DNA of the CDR3: TGCGCCAGCAGCCCTATTCCGGGACAGGGCGCCTACGAGCAGTACTTC. Translating gives CASSPIPGQGAYEQYF. The chain has TRBV4-3 and TRBJ2-7; the match to TRBD1 covers 9 bases. Germline trimming cut 4 bases from V and 2 bases from J; bases unmatched to any gene: 9. CDR3 length equals 16 residues. Germline V gene sequence: CDR1 LGHNA, CDR2 YSLEER.

The rearrangement links TRBV5-1 to TRBJ2-3; unclear D gene. The CDR3 length is 14 residues. Per the germline V gene, CDR1 is SGHRS and CDR2 is YFSETQ. V was clipped by 1 base and J by 2 bases, with 8 bases between them. In DNA, the CDR3 is TGCGCCAGCAGCTTGAGTCAGTACACAGATACGCAGTATTTT. Its translation: CASSLSQYTDTQYF.

The chain uses TRBV5-6 and TRBJ1-5, with a tentative D call TRBD1 (5 bases). The CDR3 sequence is 14 residues long. V lost 3 bases to trimming and J lost 4 bases, with 11 bases between them. Germline CDR1 SGHDT, CDR2 YYEEEE. The CDR3 spells CASSWQGDNQPQHF. The CDR3 DNA sequence: TGTGCCAGCAGCTGGCAGGGTGATAATCAGCCCCAGCATTTT.

The J gene is TRBJ2-1, the V gene TRBV10-1, with 10 bases fitting TRBD1. Per germline, CDR1 WNHNN and CDR2 SYGVQD (reference sequence). This CDR3 is 14 amino acids long. Trimming cost V 5 bases and J 6 bases; bases outside gene matches: 4. The CDR3 reads CASSLRTGGNEQFF. The CDR3 region has the DNA TGCGCCAGCAGTCTCCGGACAGGGGGCAATGAGCAGTTCTTC.

The chain links TRBV10-3 to TRBJ1-3, with D unclear. Between the trimmed V and J ends, which lost 1 base and 3 bases, there was a span of 4 bases. CDR1 ENHRY and CDR2 SYGVKD come from the germline V gene. CDR3 size: 13 residues. The CDR3 loop is CAISEYSGNTIYF. CDR3 bases: TGTGCCATCAGTGAGTACAGTGGAAACACCATATATTTT.